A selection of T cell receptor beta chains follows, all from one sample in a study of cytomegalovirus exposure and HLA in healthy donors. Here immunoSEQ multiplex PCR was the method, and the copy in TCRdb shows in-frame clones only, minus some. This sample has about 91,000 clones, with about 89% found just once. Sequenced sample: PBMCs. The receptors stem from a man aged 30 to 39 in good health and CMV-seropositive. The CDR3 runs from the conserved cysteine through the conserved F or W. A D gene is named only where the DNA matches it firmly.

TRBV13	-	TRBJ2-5	TGTGCCAGCAGCTGGGACACCCAAGAGACCCAGTACTTC	CASSWDTQETQYF
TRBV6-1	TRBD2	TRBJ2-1	TGTGCCAGCAGCCTTAGCGGGAGCTCCTACAATGAGCAGTTCTTC	CASSLSGSSYNEQFF
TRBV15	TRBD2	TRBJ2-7	TGTGCCACCAGCGGAAGCGGGGCTAACTACGAGCAGTACTTC	CATSGSGANYEQYF
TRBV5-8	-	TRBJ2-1	TGTGCCAGCAGCTCGACTGCGACTTCCTTGAGCTCCTACAATGAGCAGTTCTTC	CASSSTATSLSSYNEQFF
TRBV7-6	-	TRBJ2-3	TGTGCCAGCAGCTCCTACTTGGACAGACACACAGATACGCAGTATTTT	CASSSYLDRHTDTQYF
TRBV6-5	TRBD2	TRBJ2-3	TGTGCCAGCGGAAGGACTAGCGGGAGTTGGGATACGCAGTATTTT	CASGRTSGSWDTQYF
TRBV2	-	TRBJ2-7	TGTGCCAGCAGTTCCATTCCACAGGTAGACGAGCAGTACTTC	CASSSIPQVDEQYF
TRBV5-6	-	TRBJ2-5	TGTGCCAGCAGCTTGGCCACGGGGGGCCCAGAGACCCAGTACTTC	CASSLATGGPETQYF
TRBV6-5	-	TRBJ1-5	TGTGCCAGCAGTACGGACAGCTATAGCAATCAGCCCCAGCATTTT	CASSTDSYSNQPQHF
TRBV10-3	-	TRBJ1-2	TGTGCCATCAGGCCGACATGGGTAGCTAACTATGGCTACACCTTC	CAIRPTWVANYGYTF
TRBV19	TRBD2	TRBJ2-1	TGTGCCAGTAGCCGACTAGCGGGAGAAGACAATGAGCAGTTCTTC	CASSRLAGEDNEQFF
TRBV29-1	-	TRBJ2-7	TGCAGCGTTGAGGTTAGAGGCAGGGGCCCCTACGAGCAGTACTTC	CSVEVRGRGPYEQYF
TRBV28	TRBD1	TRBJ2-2	TGTGCCAGCAGTACTGCAGGGGGCGCTAAGGACACCGGGGAGCTGTTTTTT	CASSTAGGAKDTGELFF
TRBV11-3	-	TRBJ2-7	TGTGCCAGCAGCTTGGGGGGTAATTACGAGCAGTACTTC	CASSLGGNYEQYF